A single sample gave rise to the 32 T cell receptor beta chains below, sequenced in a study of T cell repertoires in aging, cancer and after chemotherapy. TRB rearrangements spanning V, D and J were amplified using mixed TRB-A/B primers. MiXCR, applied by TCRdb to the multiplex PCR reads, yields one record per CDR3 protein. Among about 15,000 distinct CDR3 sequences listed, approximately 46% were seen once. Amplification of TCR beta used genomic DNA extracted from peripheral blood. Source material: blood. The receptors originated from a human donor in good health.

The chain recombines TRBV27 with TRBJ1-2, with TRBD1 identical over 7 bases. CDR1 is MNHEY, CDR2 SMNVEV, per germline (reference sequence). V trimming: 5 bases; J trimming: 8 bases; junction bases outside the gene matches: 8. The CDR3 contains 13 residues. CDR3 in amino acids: CASSRGQTRGYTF. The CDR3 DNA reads TGTGCCAGCAGTCGGGGACAGACTAGAGGCTACACCTTC.

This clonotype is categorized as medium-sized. The CDR3, as DNA: TGCAGCGTTTTAAGCGACGCTTCCTACGAGCAGTACTTC. It yields the protein CSVLSDASYEQYF. The rearrangement joins TRBV29-1 to TRBJ2-7; D gene uncertain. Germline assignment: CDR1 SQVTM and CDR2 ANQGSEA. V gave up 5 bases and J gave up 1 base, with 12 bases separating them. This CDR3 has 13 residues.

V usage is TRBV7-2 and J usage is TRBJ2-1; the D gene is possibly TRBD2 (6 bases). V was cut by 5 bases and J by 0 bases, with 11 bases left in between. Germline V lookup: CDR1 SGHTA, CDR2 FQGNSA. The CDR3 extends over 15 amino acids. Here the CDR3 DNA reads TGTGCCAGCAGCCTGATAGCGGCCTCCTACAATGAGCAGTTCTTC. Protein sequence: CASSLIAASYNEQFF. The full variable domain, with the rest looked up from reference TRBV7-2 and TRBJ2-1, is GAGVSQSPSNKVTEKGKDVELRCDPISGHTALYWYRQSLGQGLEFLIYFQGNSAPDKSGLPSDRFSAERTGGSVSTLTIQRTQQEDSAVYLCASSLIAASYNEQFFGPGTRLTVL.

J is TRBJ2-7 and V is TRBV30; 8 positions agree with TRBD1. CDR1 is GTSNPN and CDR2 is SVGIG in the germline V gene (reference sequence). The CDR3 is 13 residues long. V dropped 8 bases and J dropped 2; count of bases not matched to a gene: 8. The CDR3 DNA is TGTGCCCGCGCCGGGACAGGTACCTACGAGCAGTACTTC. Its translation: CARAGTGTYEQYF.

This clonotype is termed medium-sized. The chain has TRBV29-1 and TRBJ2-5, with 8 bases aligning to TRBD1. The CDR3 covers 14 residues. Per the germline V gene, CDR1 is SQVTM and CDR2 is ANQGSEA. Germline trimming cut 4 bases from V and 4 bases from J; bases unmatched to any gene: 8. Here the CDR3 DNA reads TGCAGCGTTGCGGCAGGGGGCCTGGGAGAGACCCAGTACTTC. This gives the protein CSVAAGGLGETQYF.

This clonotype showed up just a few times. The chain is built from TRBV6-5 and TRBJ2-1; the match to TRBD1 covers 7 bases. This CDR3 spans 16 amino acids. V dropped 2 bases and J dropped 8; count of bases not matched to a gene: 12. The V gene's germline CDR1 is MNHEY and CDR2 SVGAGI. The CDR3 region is CASSYLSGQLVHEQFF. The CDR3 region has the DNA TGTGCCAGCAGTTACCTCTCGGGACAGCTGGTCCATGAGCAGTTCTTC.

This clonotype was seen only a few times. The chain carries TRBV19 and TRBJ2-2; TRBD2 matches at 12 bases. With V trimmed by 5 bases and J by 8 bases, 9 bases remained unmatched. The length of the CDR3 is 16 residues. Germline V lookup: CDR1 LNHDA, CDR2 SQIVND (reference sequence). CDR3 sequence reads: CASSSPGLAGTGELFF. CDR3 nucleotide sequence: TGTGCCAGTAGTTCCCCCGGACTAGCGGGAACTGGGGAGCTGTTTTTT.

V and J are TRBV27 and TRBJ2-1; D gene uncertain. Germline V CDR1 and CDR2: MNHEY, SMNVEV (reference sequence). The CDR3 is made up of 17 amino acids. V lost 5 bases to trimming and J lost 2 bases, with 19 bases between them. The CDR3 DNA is TGTGCCAGCAGTGCCCGGACGGCCTTGCCAGCCTACAATGAGCAGTTCTTC. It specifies CASSARTALPAYNEQFF.

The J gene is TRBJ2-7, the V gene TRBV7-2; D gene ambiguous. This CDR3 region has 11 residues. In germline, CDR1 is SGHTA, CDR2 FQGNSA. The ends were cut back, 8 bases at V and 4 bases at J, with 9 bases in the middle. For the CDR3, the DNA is TGTGCCAGCGGGGTGTCTTACGAGCAGTACTTC. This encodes CASGVSYEQYF.

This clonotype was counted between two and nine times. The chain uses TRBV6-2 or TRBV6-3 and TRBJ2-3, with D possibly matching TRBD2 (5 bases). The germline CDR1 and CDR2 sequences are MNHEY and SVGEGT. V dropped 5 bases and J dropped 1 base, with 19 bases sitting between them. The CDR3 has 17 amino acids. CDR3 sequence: CASSLWGEMPGTDTQYF. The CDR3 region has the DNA TGTGCCAGCAGTCTATGGGGAGAGATGCCAGGCACAGATACGCAGTATTTT.

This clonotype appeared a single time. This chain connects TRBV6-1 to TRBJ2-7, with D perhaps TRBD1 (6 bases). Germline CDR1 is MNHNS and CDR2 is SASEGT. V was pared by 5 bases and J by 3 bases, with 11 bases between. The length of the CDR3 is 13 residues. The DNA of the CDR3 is TGTGCCAGCAGTCCGTGGGGACACTACGAGCAGTACTTC. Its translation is CASSPWGHYEQYF.

This chain's CDR3 is CASRQPTVNTEAFF. CDR3 bases: TGTGCCAGCAGGCAACCGACAGTGAACACTGAAGCTTTCTTT. The rearrangement links TRBV6-5 to TRBJ1-1; maybe TRBD1 (5 bases). The CDR3 spans 14 residues. V lost 6 bases to trimming and J lost 0 bases, with 11 bases between them. Germline V CDR1 and CDR2: MNHEY, SVGAGI.

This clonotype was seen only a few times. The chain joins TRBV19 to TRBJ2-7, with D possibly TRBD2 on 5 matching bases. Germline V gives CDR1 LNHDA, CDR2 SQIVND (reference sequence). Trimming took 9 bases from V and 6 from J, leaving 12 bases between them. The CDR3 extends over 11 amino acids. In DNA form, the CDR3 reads TGTGCCAGCGCTTTCCGGGGCGAGCAGTACTTC. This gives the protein CASAFRGEQYF.

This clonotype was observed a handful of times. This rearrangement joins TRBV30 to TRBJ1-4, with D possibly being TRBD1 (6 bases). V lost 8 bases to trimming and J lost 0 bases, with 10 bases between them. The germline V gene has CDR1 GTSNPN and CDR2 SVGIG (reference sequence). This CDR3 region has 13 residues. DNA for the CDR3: TGTGCCGCATGGACAGCAACTAATGAAAAACTGTTTTTT. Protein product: CAAWTATNEKLFF.

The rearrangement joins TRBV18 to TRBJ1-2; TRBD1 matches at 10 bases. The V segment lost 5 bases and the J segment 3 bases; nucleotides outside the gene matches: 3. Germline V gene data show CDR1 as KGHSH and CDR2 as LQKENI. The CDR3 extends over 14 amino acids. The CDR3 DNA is TGTGCCAGCTCATCGACAGGGGGCGACTATGGCTACACCTTC. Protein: CASSSTGGDYGYTF.

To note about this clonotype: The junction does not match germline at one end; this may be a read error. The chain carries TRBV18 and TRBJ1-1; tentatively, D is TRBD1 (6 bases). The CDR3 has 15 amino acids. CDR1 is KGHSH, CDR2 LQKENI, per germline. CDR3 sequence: CASSPSLQGGTEAFF. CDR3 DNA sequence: TGTGCAAGCTCACCTTCTTTACAGGGAGGTACTGAAGCTTTCTTT. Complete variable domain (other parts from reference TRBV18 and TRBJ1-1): NAGVMQNPRHLVRRRGQEARLRCSPMKGHSHVYWYRQLPEEGLKFMVYLQKENIIDESGMPKERFSAEFPKEGPSILRIQQVVRGDSAAYFCASSPSLQGGTEAFFGQGTRLTVV.

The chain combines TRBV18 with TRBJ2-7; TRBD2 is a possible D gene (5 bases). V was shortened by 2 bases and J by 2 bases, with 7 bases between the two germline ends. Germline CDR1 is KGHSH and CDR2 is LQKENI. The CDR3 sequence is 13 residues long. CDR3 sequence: CASSPGLTYEQYF. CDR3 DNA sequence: TGTGCCAGCTCACCAGGACTTACCTACGAGCAGTACTTC. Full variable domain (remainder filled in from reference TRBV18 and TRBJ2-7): NAGVMQNPRHLVRRRGQEARLRCSPMKGHSHVYWYRQLPEEGLKFMVYLQKENIIDESGMPKERFSAEFPKEGPSILRIQQVVRGDSAAYFCASSPGLTYEQYFGPGTRLTVT.

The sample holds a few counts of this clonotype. The CDR3 DNA reads TGTGCCAGCAGTTACGACCGGACAGGGGGCACAGATACGCAGTATTTT. Protein: CASSYDRTGGTDTQYF. The chain uses TRBV6-5 and TRBJ2-3, with 9 bases matching TRBD1. The CDR3 totals 16 residues. The germline CDR1 and CDR2 sequences are MNHEY and SVGAGI. With V trimmed by 2 bases and J by 1 base, 4 bases remained unmatched.

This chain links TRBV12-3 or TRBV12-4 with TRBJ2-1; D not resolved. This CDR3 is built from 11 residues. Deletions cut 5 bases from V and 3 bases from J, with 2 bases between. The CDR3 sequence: CASSNYNEQFF. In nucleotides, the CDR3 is TGTGCCAGCAGTAACTACAATGAGCAGTTCTTC.

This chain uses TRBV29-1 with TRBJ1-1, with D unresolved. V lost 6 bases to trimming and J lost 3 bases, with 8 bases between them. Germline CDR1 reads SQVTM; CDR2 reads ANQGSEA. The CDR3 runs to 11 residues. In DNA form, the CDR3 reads TGCAGCGTCAGCGGGTACACTGAAGCTTTCTTT. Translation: CSVSGYTEAFF. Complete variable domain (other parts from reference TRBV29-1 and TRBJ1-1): SAVISQKPSRDICQRGTSLTIQCQVDSQVTMMFWYRQQPGQSLTLIATANQGSEATYESGFVIDKFPISRPNLTFSTLTVSNMSPEDSSIYLCSVSGYTEAFFGQGTRLTVV.

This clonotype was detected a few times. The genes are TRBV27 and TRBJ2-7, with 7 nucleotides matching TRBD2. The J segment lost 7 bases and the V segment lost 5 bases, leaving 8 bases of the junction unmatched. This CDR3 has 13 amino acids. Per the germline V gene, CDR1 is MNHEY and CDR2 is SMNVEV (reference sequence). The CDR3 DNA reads TGTGCCAGCAGTATCGGGACTATTGGGGAGCAGTACTTC. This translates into CASSIGTIGEQYF.

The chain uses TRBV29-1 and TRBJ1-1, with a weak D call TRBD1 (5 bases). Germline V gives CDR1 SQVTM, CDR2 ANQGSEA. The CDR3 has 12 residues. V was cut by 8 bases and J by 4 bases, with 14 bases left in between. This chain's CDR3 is CSPTGDITEAFF. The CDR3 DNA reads TGCAGCCCGACGGGGGATATCACTGAAGCTTTCTTT. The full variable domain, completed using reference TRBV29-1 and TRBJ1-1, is SAVISQKPSRDICQRGTSLTIQCQVDSQVTMMFWYRQQPGQSLTLIATANQGSEATYESGFVIDKFPISRPNLTFSTLTVSNMSPEDSSIYLCSPTGDITEAFFGQGTRLTVV.

CDR3 coding DNA: TGCAGCGTTGAAGATTCGACAGGGGAAGGTGACGAGCAGTACTTC. Translation gives CSVEDSTGEGDEQYF. The V call is TRBV29-1, the J call TRBJ2-7; 8 bases are shared with TRBD1. The CDR3 sequence is 15 residues long. Germline CDR1 is SQVTM and CDR2 is ANQGSEA. V trimming: 0 bases; J trimming: 5 bases; junction bases outside the gene matches: 9.

The CDR3 sequence: CAYSGISTDTQYF. CDR3 DNA: TGTGCCTATAGCGGGATTAGCACAGATACGCAGTATTTT. The rearrangement uses TRBV30 and TRBJ2-3; TRBD2 matches 8 bases. The CDR3 length is 13 residues. V lost 7 bases to trimming and J lost 0 bases; unmatched junction nucleotides: 3. Germline lookup yields CDR1 GTSNPN and CDR2 SVGIG (reference sequence).

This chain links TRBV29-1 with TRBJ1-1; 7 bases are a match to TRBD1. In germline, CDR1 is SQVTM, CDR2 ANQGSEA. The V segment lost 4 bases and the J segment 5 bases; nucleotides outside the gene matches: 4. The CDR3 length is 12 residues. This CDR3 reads CSVAKGATEAFF. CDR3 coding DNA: TGCAGCGTTGCAAAGGGGGCTACTGAAGCTTTCTTT.

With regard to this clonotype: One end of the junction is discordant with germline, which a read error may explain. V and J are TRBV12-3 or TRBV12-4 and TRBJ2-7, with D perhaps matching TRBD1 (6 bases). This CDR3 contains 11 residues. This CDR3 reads CGSSLGGEQYF. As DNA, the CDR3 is TGTGGCAGCAGTTTAGGGGGAGAGCAGTACTTC.

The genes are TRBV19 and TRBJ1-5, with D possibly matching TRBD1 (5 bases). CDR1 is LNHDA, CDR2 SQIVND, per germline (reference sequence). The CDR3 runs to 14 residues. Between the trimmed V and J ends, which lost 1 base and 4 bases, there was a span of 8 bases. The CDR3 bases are TGTGCCAGTAGTATAGCGGGGGGAAATCAGCCCCAGCATTTT. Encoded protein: CASSIAGGNQPQHF.

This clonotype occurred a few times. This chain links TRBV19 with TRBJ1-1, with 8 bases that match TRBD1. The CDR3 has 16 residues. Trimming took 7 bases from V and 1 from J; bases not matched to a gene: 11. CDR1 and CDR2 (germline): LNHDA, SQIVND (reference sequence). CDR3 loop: CASTPFGQGENTEAFF. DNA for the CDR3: TGTGCCAGTACGCCTTTCGGACAGGGAGAGAACACTGAAGCTTTCTTT.

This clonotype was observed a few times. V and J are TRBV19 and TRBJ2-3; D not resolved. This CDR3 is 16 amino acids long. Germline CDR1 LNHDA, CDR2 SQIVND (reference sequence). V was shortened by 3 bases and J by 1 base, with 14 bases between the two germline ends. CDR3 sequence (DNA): TGTGCCAGTAGTATTCGAGTTTTCGAGGGCACAGATACGCAGTATTTT. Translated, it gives CASSIRVFEGTDTQYF.

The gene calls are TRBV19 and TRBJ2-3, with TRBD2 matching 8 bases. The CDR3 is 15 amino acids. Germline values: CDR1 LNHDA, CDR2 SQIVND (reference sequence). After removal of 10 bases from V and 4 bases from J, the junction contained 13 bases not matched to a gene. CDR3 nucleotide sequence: TGTGCCACCGCCTTTCCGGGACTAGTATCAGATACGCAGTATTTT. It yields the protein CATAFPGLVSDTQYF.

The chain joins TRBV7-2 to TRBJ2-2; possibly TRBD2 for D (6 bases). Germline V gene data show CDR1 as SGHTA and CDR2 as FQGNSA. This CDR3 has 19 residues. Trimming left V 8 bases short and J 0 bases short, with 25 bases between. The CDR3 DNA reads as TGTGCCAGCGAGAAGCTGCCGGATAGCGGTACTACGAACACCGGGGAGCTGTTTTTT. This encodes CASEKLPDSGTTNTGELFF.

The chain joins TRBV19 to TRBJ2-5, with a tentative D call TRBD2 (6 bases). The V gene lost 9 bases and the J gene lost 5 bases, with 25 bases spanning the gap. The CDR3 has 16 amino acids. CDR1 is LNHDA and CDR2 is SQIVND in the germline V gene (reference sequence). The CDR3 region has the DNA TGTGCCAGCAAGCCCTCAGCGGGTCCGACGGGGGAGACCCAGTACTTC. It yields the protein CASKPSAGPTGETQYF. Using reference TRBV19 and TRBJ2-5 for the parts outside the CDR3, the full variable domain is DGGITQSPKYLFRKEGQNVTLSCEQNLNHDAMYWYRQDPGQGLRLIYYSQIVNDFQKGDIAEGYSVSREKKESFPLTVTSAQKNPTAFYLCASKPSAGPTGETQYFGPGTRLLVL.